Listed below are T cell receptor beta chains from one sample, sequenced in a study of T cells in localized non-small cell lung cancer. Sequenced by immunoSEQ multiplex PCR; TCRdb stores in-frame clones only, minus some. The table has 28,000 or so clones, roughly 90% seen once. Sequenced material: peripheral blood, taken before any cancer treatment. These receptors came from a male donor aged 60 or over with stage I lung adenocarcinoma. The CDR3 runs from the conserved cysteine through the conserved F or W. The D gene is left open where the match is weak. Part of the rows lack a size; the others show once, few, many or a class for expanded clones.

CASSSQALPDTQYF TGTGCCAGCAGTTCTCAGGCACTGCCAGATACGCAGTATTTT . 14 TRBJ2-3 TRBV28 .
CASSLAWDRGQNIQYF TGCGCCAGCAGCTTGGCGTGGGACAGGGGGCAAAACATTCAGTACTTC . 16 TRBJ2-4 TRBV5-1 TRBD1
CATSRDRTAMNTEAFF TGTGCCACCAGCAGAGATAGGACTGCGATGAACACTGAAGCTTTCTTT . 16 TRBJ1-1 TRBV15 .
CASSQDLGGYGYTF TGCGCCAGCAGCCAAGATCTTGGCGGGTATGGCTACACCTTC . 14 TRBJ1-2 TRBV4-3 .
CASSPGLAGVIYEQYF TGTGCCAGCAGCCCAGGACTAGCGGGGGTGATTTACGAGCAGTACTTC . 16 TRBJ2-7 TRBV9 TRBD2
CASSWGRTSGVGETQYF TGCGCCAGCAGCTGGGGACGGACTAGCGGGGTCGGAGAGACCCAGTACTTC . 17 TRBJ2-5 TRBV5-1 TRBD2
CASRVNPEAFF TGTGCCAGCAGGGTTAACCCTGAAGCTTTCTTT . 11 TRBJ1-1 TRBV6-1 .
CASSVEAGGPVGTQYF TGCGCCAGCAGCGTAGAAGCGGGGGGCCCGGTTGGGACCCAGTACTTC . 16 TRBJ2-5 TRBV5-1 TRBD2
CASRRPDRGDGYTF TGTGCCAGCAGACGCCCCGACAGGGGTGATGGCTACACCTTC . 14 TRBJ1-2 TRBV6-5 TRBD1
CASSLRATPQHF TGTGCCAGCAGTTTAAGGGCTACGCCCCAGCATTTT medium-sized 12 TRBJ1-5 TRBV28 .
CASSWGQGRTEAFF TGTGCCAGCAGCTGGGGACAGGGCAGGACTGAAGCTTTCTTT . 14 TRBJ1-1 TRBV7-8 TRBD1
CASSIGQGASYNEQFF TGTGCCAGCAGCATTGGACAGGGGGCATCCTACAATGAGCAGTTCTTC . 16 TRBJ2-1 TRBV7-2 TRBD1
CATSPSPVGSGANVLTF TGTGCCACCAGCCCATCCCCGGTAGGGTCTGGGGCCAACGTCCTGACTTTC . 17 TRBJ2-6 TRBV15 .
CASSGGGANQPQHF TGTGCCAGCAGCGGAGGGGGGGCCAATCAGCCCCAGCATTTT . 14 TRBJ1-5 TRBV28 .
CASSEGHGNQPQHF TGTGCCAGCAGCGAAGGACACGGAAATCAGCCCCAGCATTTT . 14 TRBJ1-5 TRBV9 .
CASSLAQGNEKLFF TGCGCCAGCAGCTTGGCACAGGGTAACGAAAAACTGTTTTTT . 14 TRBJ1-4 TRBV5-1 .
CASSFPLFPHPGQGNEQYF TGTGCCAGCAGTTTTCCCCTTTTCCCTCACCCGGGACAGGGGAACGAGCAGTACTTC . 19 TRBJ2-7 TRBV28 TRBD1
CASTRAGENTDTQYF TGTGCCAGCACCCGAGCGGGGGAAAACACAGATACGCAGTATTTT . 15 TRBJ2-3 TRBV5-5 TRBD2
CASSSRTGGSGQPQHF TGTGCCAGCTCATCCCGGACAGGGGGCTCGGGTCAGCCCCAGCATTTT . 16 TRBJ1-5 TRBV18 TRBD1
CASSPRRRSGGAGELFF TGTGCCAGCAGCCCCCGAAGACGTAGCGGGGGGGCCGGGGAGCTGTTTTTT . 17 TRBJ2-2 TRBV27 TRBD2
CASSWTLAGGSYEQYF TGCGCCAGCAGCTGGACACTAGCGGGGGGTTCCTACGAGCAGTACTTC . 16 TRBJ2-7 TRBV5-1 TRBD2
CASSLQGGNTGELFF TGTGCCAGCAGCTTACAGGGAGGGAACACCGGGGAGCTGTTTTTT . 15 TRBJ2-2 TRBV7-2 .
CAWSGHRVKGAEQFF TGTGCCTGGAGTGGGCACAGGGTTAAGGGGGCTGAGCAGTTCTTC few 15 TRBJ2-1 TRBV30 TRBD1
CATGGKGTAVGTEAFF TGTGCCACAGGGGGGAAAGGGACAGCCGTGGGCACTGAAGCTTTCTTT . 16 TRBJ1-1 TRBV15 TRBD1
CARGQSGGSDTQYF TGTGCCAGGGGGCAGAGCGGGGGATCAGATACGCAGTATTTT . 14 TRBJ2-3 TRBV2 TRBD2
CASRYKALHGEKLFF TGTGCCAGCAGGTACAAGGCTTTGCATGGAGAAAAACTGTTTTTT . 15 TRBJ1-4 TRBV27 .
CASSLALAVEAFF TGTGCCAGCAGCTTGGCGTTGGCAGTCGAAGCTTTCTTT . 13 TRBJ1-1 TRBV5-4 .
CASTTIGLPQHF TGTGCCAGCACCACAATCGGGTTGCCCCAGCATTTT . 12 TRBJ1-5 TRBV28 .
CASSQDPETGVMWAQYF TGTGCCAGCAGCCAAGATCCGGAGACAGGGGTAATGTGGGCCCAGTACTTC . 17 TRBJ2-5 TRBV4-2 TRBD1
CASSPSTGDETYEQYF TGTGCCAGCAGTCCTTCGACAGGGGATGAGACCTACGAGCAGTACTTC . 16 TRBJ2-7 TRBV27 TRBD1
CASSQGEGDGETQYF TGCGCCAGCAGCCAAGGCGAAGGGGACGGAGAGACCCAGTACTTC . 15 TRBJ2-5 TRBV4-1 .
CASSQLGGVTYEQYF TGTGCCAGCAGCCAGTTGGGGGGAGTAACCTACGAGCAGTACTTC . 15 TRBJ2-7 TRBV14 .
CASSQAPSGGDEQFF TGCGCCAGCAGCCAAGCTCCTAGCGGGGGGGATGAGCAGTTCTTC . 15 TRBJ2-1 TRBV4-3 TRBD2
CASSQQGAVGYTF TGTGCCAGCAGCCAACAGGGGGCGGTTGGCTACACCTTC . 13 TRBJ1-2 TRBV7-3 TRBD1
CARRSSCPPNTGELFF TGTGCCAGACGATCAAGTTGTCCACCGAACACCGGGGAGCTGTTTTTT . 16 TRBJ2-2 TRBV19 .
CASSLWGRGSQETQYF TGTGCCAGCAGCTTATGGGGACGTGGGAGCCAAGAGACCCAGTACTTC . 16 TRBJ2-5 TRBV7-2 .
CASSLTSETYTDTQYF TGTGCCAGCAGCTTAACTAGCGAGACCTACACAGATACGCAGTATTTT . 16 TRBJ2-3 TRBV7-2 TRBD2
CASTLGTGTGNTIYF TGTGCCAGCACCCTTGGGACAGGGACTGGAAACACCATATATTTT . 15 TRBJ1-3 TRBV2 TRBD1
CASSTKPSGTASSGNTIYF TGTGCCAGCAGCACCAAACCCTCCGGGACAGCCAGCTCTGGAAACACCATATATTTT . 19 TRBJ1-3 TRBV9 TRBD1
CASSREGVSPLHF TGTGCCAGCAGTCGGGAGGGGGTTTCACCCCTCCACTTT . 13 TRBJ1-6 TRBV6-1 .
CASMGGGTGELFF TGTGCCAGCATGGGGGGTGGCACCGGGGAGCTGTTTTTT . 13 TRBJ2-2 TRBV2 .
CASRPTSVPEQFF TGTGCCAGCAGACCTACTAGCGTCCCTGAGCAGTTCTTC . 13 TRBJ2-1 TRBV7-2 TRBD2
CASSPTVGLAGGYEQYF TGCGCCAGCAGCCCGACGGTAGGACTAGCGGGGGGATACGAGCAGTACTTC . 17 TRBJ2-7 TRBV5-1 TRBD2
CASEAGGLQETQYF TGTGCCAGCGAAGCGGGGGGGCTCCAAGAGACCCAGTACTTC . 14 TRBJ2-5 TRBV6-6 TRBD2
CASSAGRSSYEQYF TGCGCCAGCAGCGCGGGACGGAGCTCCTACGAGCAGTACTTC . 14 TRBJ2-7 TRBV4-3 .
CASSQETSFDEQFF TGTGCCAGCAGCCAGGAAACTAGTTTCGATGAGCAGTTCTTC once 14 TRBJ2-1 TRBV14 .
CASSRSFDRAYEQYF TGTGCCAGCAGCCGATCCTTTGACAGGGCCTACGAGCAGTACTTC . 15 TRBJ2-7 TRBV6-5 TRBD1
CASSIGYTIYF TGTGCCAGCAGTATAGGTTACACCATATATTTT . 11 TRBJ1-3 TRBV28 .
CASSSDSATNEKLFF TGTGCCAGCAGCTCAGACAGCGCAACTAATGAAAAACTGTTTTTT . 15 TRBJ1-4 TRBV9 .